The TCR beta chain described here comes from a study of blood T cell repertoires in COVID-19. Study in general: Whether acute or convalescent, the COVID-19 samples came from the United States, Italy and Spain. From T cells, B-cell-depleted T cells, or PBMCs came the material, which was cDNA or gDNA.

Germline CDR1 reads MNHNS; CDR2 reads SASEGT. The CDR3 is 15 amino acids. V lost 3 bases and J lost 3, with 14 bases in between. In the authors' workflow: Nucleated cell counts were estimated from reference gene primer amplification. Only in-frame clones appear in the TCRdb table, and some are missing; sequencing was by immunoSEQ multiplex PCR. Clonal size and the V and J genes are those of that table, whereas D and trimming came from the DNA. The table records under 450,000 clones, about four fifths of them present only once. This clonotype originated in a human donor with acute or convalescent COVID-19. The donor label of this sample is uncertain. Sequences were obtained from peripheral blood. This chain uses TRBV6-1 with TRBJ1-2, with D perhaps matching TRBD1 (5 bases). The CDR3 region is CASSDPSGGDYGYTF. The CDR3 bases are TGTGCCAGCAGTGACCCGTCGGGGGGGGACTATGGCTACACCTTC.